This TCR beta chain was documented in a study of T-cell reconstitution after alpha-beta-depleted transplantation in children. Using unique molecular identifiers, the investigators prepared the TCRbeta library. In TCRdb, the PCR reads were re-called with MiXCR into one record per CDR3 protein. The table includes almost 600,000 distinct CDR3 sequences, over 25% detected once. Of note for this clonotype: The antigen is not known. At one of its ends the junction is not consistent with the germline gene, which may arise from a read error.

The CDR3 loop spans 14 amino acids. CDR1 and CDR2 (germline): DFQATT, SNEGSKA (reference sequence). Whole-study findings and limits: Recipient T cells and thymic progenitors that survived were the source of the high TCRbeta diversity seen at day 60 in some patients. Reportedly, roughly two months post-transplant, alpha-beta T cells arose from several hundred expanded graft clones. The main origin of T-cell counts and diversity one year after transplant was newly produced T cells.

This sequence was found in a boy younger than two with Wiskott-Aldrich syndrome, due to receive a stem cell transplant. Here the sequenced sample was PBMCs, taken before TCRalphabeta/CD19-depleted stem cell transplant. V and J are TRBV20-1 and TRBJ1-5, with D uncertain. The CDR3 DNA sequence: TGCAGTGCCAGAGGGAGGGTCGGACCCGGGCCCCAGCATTTT. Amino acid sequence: CSARGRVGPGPQHF.